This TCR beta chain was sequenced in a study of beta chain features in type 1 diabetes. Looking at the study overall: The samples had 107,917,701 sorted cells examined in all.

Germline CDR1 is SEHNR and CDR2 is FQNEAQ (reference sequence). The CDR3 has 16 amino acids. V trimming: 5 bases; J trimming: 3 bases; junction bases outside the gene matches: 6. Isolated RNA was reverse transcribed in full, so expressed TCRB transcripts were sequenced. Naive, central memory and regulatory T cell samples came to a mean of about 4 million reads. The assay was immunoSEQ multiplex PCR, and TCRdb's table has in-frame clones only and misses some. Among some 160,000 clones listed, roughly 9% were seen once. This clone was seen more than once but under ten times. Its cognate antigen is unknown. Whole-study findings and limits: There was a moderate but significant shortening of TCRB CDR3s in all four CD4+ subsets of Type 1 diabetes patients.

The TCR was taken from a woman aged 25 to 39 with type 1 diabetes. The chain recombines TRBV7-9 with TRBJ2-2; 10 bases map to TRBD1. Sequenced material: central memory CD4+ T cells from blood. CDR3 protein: CASSPQGTGDTGELFF. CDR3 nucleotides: TGTGCCAGCAGCCCCCAAGGGACAGGGGACACCGGGGAGCTGTTTTTT.